This T cell receptor (beta chain) comes out of a study of T cells in Graves' hyperthyroidism and ophthalmopathy (dated by TCRdb to between 2018 and 2020). Regarding the complete study: Peripheral blood samples were taken at initial diagnosis, before any treatment was given. A discovery cohort of roughly 100 patients, roughly 45 with Graves' ophthalmopathy and about 60 with stable Graves' hyperthyroidism, was used to find distinguishing TCR V-J signatures. Prospective prediction of ophthalmopathy was tested in an independent validation cohort consisting of roughly 19 hyperthyroidism patients and around 16 patients who later progressed to ophthalmopathy. For training and testing, the 100 or so patients in the discovery cohort were randomly divided in a 7:3 ratio. In addition, the study compared T-cell repertoires in thyroid tissue and in blood from over 5 Graves' hyperthyroidism patients. Following sampling, methimazole starting at 30 mg daily was given to hyperthyroidism patients, and high-dose intravenous methylprednisolone was given to ophthalmopathy patients. The paper describes TCR Vbeta CDR3 sequencing of 135 peripheral blood samples, made up of under 50 ophthalmopathy patients, 70 to 75 hyperthyroidism patients and some 17 progressor patients. What the research found in general, with its limitations: In validation, the model predicted progression to ophthalmopathy a median of roughly six months before onset, with approximately 71% sensitivity and just under 75% specificity. Most expanded thyroid clonotypes (frequency above 0.001) were also found in blood, which suggests that blood repertoires may mirror thyroid immune responses. A model built on a 13 V-J signature distinguished ophthalmopathy from stable hyperthyroidism, reaching roughly 88% sensitivity and around 81% specificity in cross-validation and 80%/75% in testing. Sample size was not statistically predetermined, and blinding of investigators to group allocation was not performed.

This clonotype was seen many times. Its antigen remains unidentified. The record has no base qualities; no much larger clone is one base away. Stable Graves' hyperthyroidism was defined as the absence of progression to ophthalmopathy over 18 months of follow-up. Hyperthyroidism patients were newly diagnosed, with disease duration under 2 months, and aged 18 to 65 years. Exclusion was applied to patients with uncontrolled infections, other autoimmune diseases, pregnancy or lactation. Diagnoses were based on clinical symptoms, serum thyroxine and TRAb, thyroid ultrasound and orbital computed tomography. Ficoll-Paque density gradient centrifugation was used to isolate PBMCs from about 10 ml of fresh peripheral blood. Trizol reagent was used to extract total RNA, and RNA quality was then checked on an Agilent 2100 Bioanalyzer. Its CDR3 holds 15 amino acids, cysteine through phenylalanine. Left in the record is the CDR3 DNA by itself, 45 bases read in frame from the first base. V has 6 bases trimmed and J has 0 bases trimmed; junction bases matching no gene number 5.

Amplification of TCR beta CDR3 regions was carried out from RNA transcripts. A first-round RT-PCR of the TCR CDR3 used the HTBI primer set with the Qiagen OneStep RT-PCR kit. Libraries were constructed in a second round of multiplex PCR, after which size selection and purification were carried out. Paired-end sequencing of the libraries was performed with 100 bp reads on an Illumina HiSeq2000. Regarding the original processing steps: Raw data were processed with SOAPnuke, discarding reads with adapters, uncalled bases, mean Phred below 15, or no exact constant-primer or identifier match. COPE v1.2.5 was used to merge the high-quality paired reads, and each unique nucleotide sequence was defined as a clonotype. MiTCR v1.1 was used to align the clonotypes against IMGT TRBV, TRBD and TRBJ reference segments. The analysis was restricted to V-J combinations with a frequency above 0.0001, which together covered over 99% of the repertoires. The TCS score was defined as F50 (clonal expansion) divided by E x V (chaos), with BLOSUM62-based TCRdist calculated between CDR3 peptides within each V-J. Welch's t-statistics and random forest reduced 500 to 650 V-J features to 10 to 15, which were used in a naive Bayes classifier (R e1071). The public sequencing data were trimmed at Q25 with fastp and processed into clonotypes with MiXCR by TCRdb, which kept only in-frame beta chains. CDR3 protein duplicates are merged, each entry listing the most common genes and DNA. TCRdb, not the authors, supplied the V and J calls. Recorded for this sample are 350,000 to 400,000 distinct CDR3 sequences; roughly 19% of them occurred a single time. The ten largest clonotypes hold 3.7% of the sample.

Sequenced sample: blood. The sequence was collected from a woman aged 18-29 years with Graves' hyperthyroidism. The chain employs TRBV12-3 or TRBV12-4 and TRBJ1-3; 7 nucleotides in the junction match TRBD1. This receptor has the CDR3 CASRPTGSSGNTIYF. The nucleotide sequence is given as TGTGCCAGCAGACCGACAGGGAGCTCTGGAAACACCATATATTTT.